Listed here are 5 T cell receptor beta chains from one sample, sequenced in a study of PD-1 blockade in classical Hodgkin lymphoma. Measured with immunoSEQ multiplex PCR; TCRdb has only the in-frame clones, and not every one. This table holds approximately 99,000 clones, roughly 81% found once. Each patient's relapse followed autologous stem cell transplantation, and brentuximab vedotin exposure varied. This specimen was peripheral blood mononuclear cells (PBMCs), taken before the second cycle of nivolumab. The receptors derive from a human donor with classical Hodgkin lymphoma.

The rearrangement uses TRBV18 and TRBJ2-7, with TRBD1 matching over 8 bases. The CDR3 totals 15 residues. V shed 3 bases, J shed 3 bases, and the junction held 7 bases outside the gene matches. Germline CDR1 KGHSH, CDR2 LQKENI. The CDR3 loop is CASSPKLGQGYEQYF. In nucleotides, the CDR3 is TGTGCCAGCTCACCCAAATTAGGACAGGGCTACGAGCAGTACTTC.

The genes are TRBV30 and TRBJ2-3, with D uncertain. V lost 3 bases and J lost 4, with 14 bases in between. Per the germline V gene, CDR1 is GTSNPN and CDR2 is SVGIG (reference sequence). There are 14 residues in the CDR3. As DNA, the CDR3 is TGTGCCTGGAGGGATACTGGCAGCTCAGATACGCAGTATTTT. Amino acid sequence: CAWRDTGSSDTQYF. The variable domain in full, completed from reference TRBV30 and TRBJ2-3, reads SQTIHQWPATLVQPVGSPLSLECTVEGTSNPNLYWYRQAAGRGLQLLFYSVGIGQISSEVPQNLSASRPQDRQFILSSKKLLLSDSGFYLCAWRDTGSSDTQYFGPGTRLTVL.

The chain couples TRBV5-1 to TRBJ2-1; no reliable D call. The CDR3 totals 12 residues. V lost 1 base and J 5 bases, leaving 4 bases between the germline ends. CDR1 and CDR2 from the germline V gene are SGHRS and YFSETQ. The CDR3 sequence is CASSLTNNEQFF. CDR3 bases: TGCGCCAGCAGCTTGACTAACAATGAGCAGTTCTTC.

This clone was seen a handful of times. The chain combines TRBV2 with TRBJ2-2; maybe TRBD2 (5 bases). V lost 2 bases, J lost 7 bases, and 14 bases lay in between. The CDR3 consists of 15 residues. The germline CDR1 and CDR2 sequences are SNHLY and FYNNEI. In DNA form, the CDR3 reads TGTGCCAGCAGTGAAAGCGGAGGAAGTGGCGGGGAGCTGTTTTTT. Protein product: CASSESGGSGGELFF.

This rearrangement joins TRBV6-5 to TRBJ1-2; TRBD1 is a possible D gene (6 bases). Germline V gives CDR1 MNHEY, CDR2 SVGAGI. Trimming removed 2 bases at V and 4 bases at J, with 8 bases between. The CDR3 contains 13 residues. CDR3 loop: CASSYRGPYGYTF. The CDR3 DNA is TGTGCCAGCAGTTACCGGGGGCCCTATGGCTACACCTTC.